The 18 T cell receptor beta chains given below trace back to one sample, sequenced in a study of cytomegalovirus exposure and HLA in healthy donors (TCRdb year 2017). The library was prepared using the immunoSEQ multiplex PCR assay. TCRdb's version of the immuneACCESS table is confined to in-frame rearrangements and falls short of the full clone set. An unresolved V gene accounts for under half of the shortfall where checked; the remainder is of unknown origin. The sample table shows 60,000 or so clones, and about 94% are seen once. The biggest ten clones account for over 2% of the sample. The sequenced sample was PBMCs. The source is a young man in good health and CMV-seronegative.

The chain links TRBV7-9 to TRBJ2-5; weak D call: TRBD2 (5 bases). Germline CDR1 reads SEHNR; CDR2 reads FQNEAQ (reference sequence). Trimming took 4 bases from V and 5 from J, leaving 14 bases between them. This CDR3 is 14 amino acids long. This CDR3 reads CASSSTGVLETQYF. CDR3 DNA sequence: TGTGCCAGCAGCTCGACCGGGGTTTTGGAGACCCAGTACTTC.

Here the CDR3 DNA reads TGTGCTAGTAGCGGGTTGGGCACCGGGGAGCTGTTTTTT. Amino acids: CASSGLGTGELFF. The rearrangement uses TRBV12-5 and TRBJ2-2, with D tentatively TRBD2 (6 bases). Trimming shortened V by 8 bases and J by 4 bases, and 11 bases separated the two germline ends. The germline V gene has CDR1 LGHNT and CDR2 FRNRAP. The CDR3 is made up of 13 amino acids.

The chain has TRBV6-5 and TRBJ1-1; weak D call: TRBD1 (6 bases). CDR1 MNHEY and CDR2 SVGAGI come from the germline V gene. This CDR3 spans 14 amino acids. V shed 2 bases and J shed 11 bases, with 18 bases lying between them. The CDR3 sequence is CASSYVKVGGSAFF. Written as DNA, the CDR3 is TGTGCCAGCAGTTACGTGAAGGTAGGGGGTTCGGCTTTCTTT.

This sequence joins TRBV7-2 and TRBJ1-3; 9 nucleotides line up with TRBD1. Germline V gene lookup returns CDR1 SGHTA and CDR2 FQGNSA. This CDR3 region has 16 residues. The trim removed 5 bases at V and 4 bases at J, leaving 9 bases unmatched. The CDR3 bases are TGTGCCAGCAGCATTCCGGGACAGGGTCCGGGAAACACCATATATTTT. Translation: CASSIPGQGPGNTIYF.

This clone has just one count. This sequence joins TRBV7-9 and TRBJ2-1; maybe TRBD2 (6 bases). The CDR3 is 14 residues long. Trimming took 3 bases from V and 8 from J, leaving 14 bases between them. Per the germline V gene, CDR1 is SEHNR and CDR2 is FQNEAQ (reference sequence). The CDR3 here is CASSFSGGGDEQFF. Here the CDR3 DNA reads TGTGCCAGCAGCTTTAGCGGCGGTGGGGATGAGCAGTTCTTC.

This chain uses TRBV7-9 with TRBJ2-7; 10 bases match TRBD1. This CDR3 has 16 residues. With 5 bases clipped from V and 4 bases from J, the junction kept 11 bases outside the gene matches. Germline CDR1 and CDR2: SEHNR and FQNEAQ (reference sequence). The CDR3 region is CASSPLLPGQGYEQYF. CDR3 nucleotide sequence: TGTGCCAGCAGCCCCCTCCTCCCGGGACAGGGGTACGAGCAGTACTTC.

The gene calls are TRBV2 and TRBJ2-4; D may be TRBD2 (5 bases). The V and J ends lost 7 bases and 3 bases respectively, with 16 bases between them. CDR1 is SNHLY, CDR2 FYNNEI, per germline. CDR3 size: 15 residues. Here the CDR3 reads CASKGQAGGKNIQYF. The CDR3 nucleotides read TGTGCCAGCAAGGGCCAGGCCGGAGGCAAAAACATTCAGTACTTC.

The CDR3 reads CASSLGLAGLESSYEQYF. As DNA, the CDR3 is TGTGCCAGCAGCTTAGGACTAGCGGGACTCGAGAGCTCCTACGAGCAGTACTTC. The rearrangement uses TRBV13 and TRBJ2-7; 10 bases fit TRBD2. CDR1 is PRHDT, CDR2 FYEKMQ, per germline (reference sequence). Trimming took 0 bases from V and 0 from J; bases not matched to a gene: 8. The CDR3 is 18 residues long. Based on the CDR3 plus reference TRBV13 and TRBJ2-7, the full variable domain is AAGVIQSPRHLIKEKRETATLKCYPIPRHDTVYWYQQGPGQDPQFLISFYEKMQSDKGSIPDRFSAQQFSDYHSELNMSSLELGDSALYFCASSLGLAGLESSYEQYFGPGTRLTVT.

The chain uses TRBV7-9 and TRBJ1-2; D is ambiguous. CDR1 SEHNR and CDR2 FQNEAQ come from the germline V gene (reference sequence). V was cut by 5 bases and J by 8 bases, with 15 bases left in between. The CDR3 is 13 residues long. CDR3 amino acids: CASSGREVWGYTF. DNA of the CDR3: TGTGCCAGCAGCGGGAGGGAGGTATGGGGCTACACCTTC.

V gene TRBV29-1 combines with J gene TRBJ1-2; 9 bases agree with TRBD1. The CDR3 sequence is 12 residues long. Germline V lookup: CDR1 SQVTM, CDR2 ANQGSEA. Trimming cost V 7 bases and J 4 bases; bases outside gene matches: 4. The chain's CDR3 is CSDTDRGYGYTF. The CDR3 DNA reads as TGCAGCGATACGGACAGGGGCTATGGCTACACCTTC.

The gene calls are TRBV30 and TRBJ1-1; D call uncertain. Germline CDR1 reads GTSNPN; CDR2 reads SVGIG (reference sequence). CDR3 length: 14 amino acids. Between the trimmed V and J ends, which lost 4 bases and 4 bases, there was a span of 16 bases. The CDR3 DNA follows: TGTGCCTGGATCGCGACAACGTGGCCCACTGAAGCTTTCTTT. Its translation: CAWIATTWPTEAFF.

The chain combines TRBV30 with TRBJ1-5, with D possibly being TRBD1 (6 bases). The CDR3 contains 13 residues. Germline assignment: CDR1 GTSNPN and CDR2 SVGIG (reference sequence). The V gene lost 2 bases and the J gene lost 6 bases, with 11 bases spanning the gap. The CDR3: CAWSNRETQPQHF. The DNA of the CDR3 is TGTGCCTGGAGTAACAGGGAAACTCAGCCCCAGCATTTT.

The genes are TRBV6-4 and TRBJ2-7; TRBD1 aligns across 7 bases. The CDR3 totals 18 residues. CDR1 MRHNA and CDR2 SNTAGT come from the germline V gene. Trimming took 0 bases from V and 0 from J; bases not matched to a gene: 11. The CDR3: CASSDSWWGTESSYEQYF. The CDR3 region has the DNA TGTGCCAGCAGTGACTCTTGGTGGGGGACAGAGAGCTCCTACGAGCAGTACTTC.

The genes are TRBV6-6 and TRBJ2-7; D perhaps matches TRBD1 (8 bases). The germline V gene has CDR1 MNHNY and CDR2 SVGAGI (reference sequence). V was pared by 6 bases and J by 3 bases, with 18 bases between. The length of the CDR3 is 15 residues. As DNA, the CDR3 is TGTGCCAGCAGCCCGGGGGGACAGGCCGGCTACGAGCAGTACTTC. Translated, it gives CASSPGGQAGYEQYF.

The V call is TRBV13, the J call TRBJ1-2; 12 nucleotides line up with TRBD1. V lost 5 bases and J lost 3; bases outside the gene matches: 13. From germline, CDR1 is PRHDT and CDR2 FYEKMQ (reference sequence). The CDR3 runs 18 residues. In nucleotides, the CDR3 is TGTGCCAGCAGCCGAGTGGGGGGACAGGGGGCGTATGACTATGGCTACACCTTC. It yields the protein CASSRVGGQGAYDYGYTF.

The chain uses TRBV10-3 and TRBJ1-1; TRBD1 might be the D (6 bases). The CDR3 spans 14 residues. Between the trimmed V and J ends, which lost 0 bases and 5 bases, there was a span of 10 bases. In germline, CDR1 is ENHRY, CDR2 SYGVKD. The chain's CDR3 is CAISESGARTEAFF. CDR3 bases: TGTGCCATCAGTGAGTCGGGGGCGCGGACTGAAGCTTTCTTT.

V usage is TRBV19 and J usage is TRBJ1-2; 12 bases are shared with TRBD1. Germline V gene lookup returns CDR1 LNHDA and CDR2 SQIVND (reference sequence). The V gene end was trimmed by 3 bases and the J gene end by 7 bases; junction bases not matched to a gene: 3. The CDR3 has 14 residues. The CDR3 is CASSMGQGAGGYTF. CDR3 DNA: TGTGCCAGTAGTATGGGACAGGGGGCCGGTGGCTACACCTTC.

The V and J genes are TRBV18 and TRBJ1-5, with 9 bases that match TRBD1. The junction had 8 bases not matched to a gene; V was cut back by 6 bases and J by 8 bases. In germline, CDR1 is KGHSH, CDR2 LQKENI. The CDR3 totals 14 residues. The CDR3 region is CASSFGTGSEPQHF. CDR3 bases: TGTGCCAGCTCCTTTGGGACAGGGAGTGAGCCCCAGCATTTT. The full variable domain, rest sourced from reference TRBV18 and TRBJ1-5, is NAGVMQNPRHLVRRRGQEARLRCSPMKGHSHVYWYRQLPEEGLKFMVYLQKENIIDESGMPKERFSAEFPKEGPSILRIQQVVRGDSAAYFCASSFGTGSEPQHFGDGTRLSIL.